This entry lists 27 T cell receptor beta chains sequenced from one sample in a study of CD8+CD57+ T cells in acquired aplastic anemia. TCR beta VDJ and CDR3 were profiled, and genomic DNA was the template. TCRdb recomputed calls from the reads with MiXCR, one row per CDR3 protein. The sample carries hundreds of thousands of distinct CDR3 sequences, around half recorded once. Sequencing was done on patients that had shown CD8+CD57+ cell expansion by flow cytometry. What was sequenced was sorted CD4+, CD8+, or CD8+CD57+ T cells (not recorded which) from PBMCs. Receptors were obtained from a human donor with aplastic anemia.

The rearrangement joins TRBV2 to TRBJ2-1, with D possibly matching TRBD1 (6 bases). This CDR3 is built from 16 residues. Per germline, CDR1 SNHLY and CDR2 FYNNEI. V gave up 4 bases and J gave up 0 bases, with 13 bases separating them. The CDR3 spells CASSGDRLSSYNEQFF. In nucleotides, the CDR3 is TGTGCCAGCAGTGGAGACAGGTTGAGCTCCTACAATGAGCAGTTCTTC.

The sample holds many counts of this clonotype. The chain recombines TRBV9 with TRBJ2-1; the D is unclear. The V gene lost 0 bases and the J gene lost 8 bases, with 6 bases spanning the gap. Germline CDR1 is SGDLS and CDR2 is YYNGEE. CDR3 length: 12 amino acids. The CDR3 is CASSVALDEQFF. The CDR3 DNA sequence: TGTGCCAGCAGCGTAGCTCTCGATGAGCAGTTCTTC.

This clonotype was seen more than once but under ten times. This sequence joins TRBV13 and TRBJ2-2, with D possibly matching TRBD1 (6 bases). Germline CDR1 is PRHDT and CDR2 is FYEKMQ (reference sequence). This CDR3 spans 15 amino acids. With 2 bases removed from V and 3 bases from J, the gap between germline ends came to 10 bases. This chain's CDR3 is CASSLQGRYTGELFF. DNA of the CDR3: TGTGCCAGCAGCTTACAGGGGAGATACACCGGGGAGCTGTTTTTT.

A remark on this clonotype: The limits of the CDR3 on the DNA are not certain, so only TCRdb's listed CDR3 is given. The V call is TRBV11-1, the J call TRBJ2-7; the D call TRBD2 from the table was never checked on the DNA. Both ends counted, the CDR3 spans 23 residues. The germline gives CDR1 SGHAT, CDR2 FQDESV (reference sequence). CDR3 sequence: CASSFYICSATGLAGKSSYEQYF.

The chain combines TRBV20-1 with TRBJ2-1, with D possibly being TRBD2 (6 bases). Germline CDR1 is DFQATT and CDR2 is SNEGSKA (reference sequence). Trimming cost V 0 bases and J 7 bases, with 19 bases left between them. The CDR3 has 16 residues. CDR3 DNA sequence: TGCAGTGCTAGAGATCGGGCGGGGTTATCAGGGAATGAGCAGTTCTTC. This translates into CSARDRAGLSGNEQFF.

The table lists this clonotype with a few counts. The chain links TRBV29-1 to TRBJ1-5; a possible D gene is TRBD1 (5 bases). V was clipped by 8 bases and J by 5 bases, with 16 bases between them. The length of the CDR3 is 13 residues. From germline, CDR1 is SQVTM and CDR2 ANQGSEA. This chain's CDR3 is CSPFGRGDQPQHF. In nucleotides, the CDR3 is TGCAGCCCCTTCGGGAGAGGGGATCAGCCCCAGCATTTT.

This clonotype appeared many times. The chain employs TRBV9 and TRBJ1-6; no reliable D call. The germline gives CDR1 SGDLS, CDR2 YYNGEE. The V and J ends lost 1 base and 0 bases respectively, with 8 bases between them. This CDR3 is 16 amino acids long. The CDR3 loop reads CASSVKGSSYNSPLHF. The CDR3 bases are TGTGCCAGCAGCGTAAAAGGGAGCTCCTATAATTCACCCCTCCACTTT.

This clonotype was counted many times. CDR3 in DNA: TGTGCCAGTCCCGGGACAGGGTTTTCTGGACTTGAAGCTTTCTTT. It is translated as CASPGTGFSGLEAFF. The gene calls are TRBV2 and TRBJ1-1; 9 bases map to TRBD1. The germline gives CDR1 SNHLY, CDR2 FYNNEI. CDR3 length: 15 amino acids. The J segment lost 7 bases and the V segment lost 9 bases, leaving 15 bases of the junction unmatched.

This clonotype was seen ten or more times. The V and J genes are TRBV20-1 and TRBJ2-7; TRBD2 aligns across 9 bases. With 7 bases clipped from V and 4 bases from J, the junction kept 8 bases outside the gene matches. Germline V gives CDR1 DFQATT, CDR2 SNEGSKA (reference sequence). CDR3 length equals 13 residues. CDR3 amino acids: CSVLAGVSYEQYF. CDR3 DNA: TGCAGTGTCTTAGCGGGAGTTTCATACGAGCAGTACTTC.

This clonotype was picked up many times. The rearrangement joins TRBV11-1 to TRBJ2-3, with D tentatively TRBD2 (5 bases). V lost 1 base to trimming and J lost 0 bases, with 8 bases between them. Germline loops: CDR1 SGHAT, CDR2 FQDESV (reference sequence). CDR3 length: 15 residues. CDR3 in amino acids: CASSLGSASTDTQYF. The DNA of the CDR3 is TGTGCCAGCAGCTTAGGTAGCGCCAGCACAGATACGCAGTATTTT. Full variable domain (outside the CDR3, taken from reference TRBV11-1 and TRBJ2-3): EAEVAQSPRYKITEKSQAVAFWCDPISGHATLYWYRQILGQGPELLVQFQDESVVDDSQLPKDRFSAERLKGVDSTLKIQPAELGDSAMYLCASSLGSASTDTQYFGPGTRLTVL.

This clonotype was found many times. CDR3 sequence (DNA): TGTGCCAGCAGCTCCGATGAATCCTACGAGCAGTACTTC. Encoded protein: CASSSDESYEQYF. The chain recombines TRBV3-1 with TRBJ2-7; D not resolved. V shed 5 bases and J shed 1 base, with 9 bases lying between them. The CDR3 spans 13 residues. Per germline, CDR1 LGHDT and CDR2 YNNKEL (reference sequence).

The CDR3 region is CASSPTTATSGELFF. As DNA, the CDR3 is TGTGCCAGCAGCCCAACGACCGCTACATCCGGGGAGCTGTTTTTT. The chain carries TRBV13 and TRBJ2-2; no clear D. With 5 bases removed from V and 6 bases from J, the gap between germline ends came to 16 bases. The CDR3 has 15 residues. Looked up from germline, CDR1 is PRHDT and CDR2 is FYEKMQ (reference sequence).

The chain combines TRBV5-4 with TRBJ2-3; 7 positions match TRBD1. Unmatched junction bases numbered 4, after V lost 2 bases and J lost 1 base. This CDR3 has 15 amino acids. CDR1 and CDR2 (germline): SGHNT, YYREEE (reference sequence). In DNA, the CDR3 is TGTGCCAGCAGCTTCCCGGGACAGCGCACAGATACGCAGTATTTT. Its protein is CASSFPGQRTDTQYF.

This clonotype was seen at least ten times. This CDR3 is CASSLETGPYNEQFF. The CDR3 coding sequence is TGTGCCAGCAGCTTGGAAACAGGACCCTACAATGAGCAGTTCTTC. V usage is TRBV5-6 and J usage is TRBJ2-1; TRBD1 is a possible D gene (5 bases). This CDR3 has 15 amino acids. V lost 0 bases and J lost 2, with 9 bases in between. Per the germline V gene, CDR1 is SGHDT and CDR2 is YYEEEE.

CDR3 nucleotides: TGTGCCAGCAGCCAAGATGGACTAGCGGGAAAATACTTTACGCAGTATTTT. Protein sequence: CASSQDGLAGKYFTQYF. The V call is TRBV14, the J call TRBJ2-3; 12 bases are a match to TRBD2. Germline V gene lookup returns CDR1 SGHDN and CDR2 FVKESK. This CDR3 contains 17 residues. Trimming cost V 0 bases and J 8 bases; bases outside gene matches: 9.

This clonotype was counted ten times or more. The chain joins TRBV20-1 to TRBJ2-3; D might be TRBD1 (5 bases). The CDR3 sequence is 13 residues long. Looked up from germline, CDR1 is DFQATT and CDR2 is SNEGSKA (reference sequence). The CDR3 sequence: CSDQTVNTDTQYF. CDR3 nucleotide sequence: TGCAGCGACCAGACAGTAAACACAGATACGCAGTATTTT.

This clonotype was counted at least ten times. The chain recombines TRBV6-5 with TRBJ2-1, with D perhaps matching TRBD2 (6 bases). CDR1 MNHEY and CDR2 SVGAGI come from the germline V gene. The CDR3 is 12 amino acids. Trimming took 8 bases from V and 6 from J, leaving 11 bases between them. The CDR3 region has the DNA TGTGCCAGCGGAGGAGGGTCCAATGAGCAGTTCTTC. This gives the protein CASGGGSNEQFF.

This clonotype was counted at least ten times. The chain recombines TRBV7-3 with TRBJ2-7; TRBD2 matches 15 bases. The CDR3 loop spans 18 amino acids. The ends lost 3 bases at V and 4 bases at J; junction bases unmatched: 10. The germline CDR1 and CDR2 sequences are SGHTA and FQGTGA. CDR3 coding DNA: TGTGCCAGCAGCTTGACCGGGACTAGCGGGAGGTTGATATACGAGCAGTACTTC. Encoded protein: CASSLTGTSGRLIYEQYF.

This clonotype is medium-sized (0.01 to 0.1%) in the sample. The rearrangement uses TRBV4-2 and TRBJ2-5, with TRBD1 identical over 7 bases. With V trimmed by 0 bases and J by 4 bases, 5 bases remained unmatched. The CDR3 has 15 amino acids. CDR1 and CDR2 from the germline V gene are LGHNA and YNFKEQ. The CDR3 is CASSQDPTGTETQYF. The CDR3 bases are TGTGCCAGCAGCCAAGACCCGACAGGGACAGAGACCCAGTACTTC.

V gene TRBV9 combines with J gene TRBJ2-3; a weak D match, TRBD2 (5 bases). CDR1 and CDR2 from the germline V gene are SGDLS and YYNGEE. V lost 1 base, J lost 3 bases, and 6 bases lay in between. The CDR3 is 13 residues long. CDR3 sequence: CASSVRGTDTQYF. The CDR3 coding sequence is TGTGCCAGCAGCGTACGGGGAACAGATACGCAGTATTTT.

In its sample, this clonotype was seen many times. CDR3 residues: CASSVAMSLIDSYNSPLHF. As DNA, the CDR3 is TGTGCCAGCAGCGTAGCTATGTCGCTTATAGATTCCTATAATTCACCCCTCCACTTT. The gene calls are TRBV9 and TRBJ1-6; no clear D gene. CDR1 is SGDLS and CDR2 is YYNGEE in the germline V gene. This CDR3 comprises 19 residues. The V end was cut by 0 bases, the J end by 1 base, with 17 bases between. Using reference TRBV9 and TRBJ1-6 for the parts outside the CDR3, the full variable domain is DSGVTQTPKHLITATGQRVTLRCSPRSGDLSVYWYQQSLDQGLQFLIQYYNGEERAKGNILERFSAQQFPDLHSELNLSSLELGDSALYFCASSVAMSLIDSYNSPLHFGNGTRLTVT.

This clonotype showed up many times. The chain has TRBV7-9 and TRBJ2-1; the D gene is possibly TRBD2 (6 bases). Trimming took 8 bases from V and 0 from J, leaving 14 bases between them. This CDR3 has 15 amino acids. The germline V gene encodes CDR1 SEHNR and CDR2 FQNEAQ (reference sequence). The CDR3 region is CASPSHSGSYNEQFF. CDR3 coding DNA: TGTGCCAGCCCGTCCCATAGCGGCTCCTACAATGAGCAGTTCTTC.

There are many counts of this clonotype. This chain joins TRBV5-1 and TRBJ1-2; D is uncertain. Germline loops: CDR1 SGHRS, CDR2 YFSETQ. This CDR3 is 13 amino acids long. Trimming took off 0 bases at V and 5 bases at J, with 8 bases between the two ends. The CDR3 spells CASSLVQQYGYTF. CDR3 sequence (DNA): TGCGCCAGCAGCTTGGTACAGCAGTATGGCTACACCTTC. The variable domain in full, completed from reference TRBV5-1 and TRBJ1-2, reads KAGVTQTPRYLIKTRGQQVTLSCSPISGHRSVSWYQQTPGQGLQFLFEYFSETQRNKGNFPGRFSGRQFSNSRSEMNVSTLELGDSALYLCASSLVQQYGYTFGSGTRLTVV.

The chain's CDR3 is CSARDLTGAGENTGELFF. In DNA, the CDR3 is TGCAGTGCTAGAGATCTCACGGGAGCGGGGGAGAACACCGGGGAGCTGTTTTTT. This chain connects TRBV20-1 to TRBJ2-2, with 8 nucleotides matching TRBD2. V was clipped by 0 bases and J by 1 base; unmatched bases: 10. This CDR3 is 18 amino acids long. Germline loops: CDR1 DFQATT, CDR2 SNEGSKA (reference sequence).

This chain links TRBV20-1 with TRBJ2-7; 7 nucleotides match TRBD1. Germline loops: CDR1 DFQATT, CDR2 SNEGSKA (reference sequence). The CDR3 is made up of 12 amino acids. Germline trimming cut 5 bases from V and 5 bases from J; bases unmatched to any gene: 6. The CDR3 region is CSAQDRRNEQYF. In DNA, the CDR3 is TGCAGTGCTCAGGACAGGAGGAACGAGCAGTACTTC.

V gene TRBV24-1 combines with J gene TRBJ1-1; TRBD1 matches 9 bases. This CDR3 contains 18 residues. The germline V gene encodes CDR1 KGHDR and CDR2 SFDVKD. V shed 1 base, J shed 5 bases, and the junction held 13 bases outside the gene matches. This CDR3 reads CATSDFRVDRGPGTEAFF. CDR3 nucleotide sequence: TGTGCCACCAGTGATTTTCGCGTGGACAGGGGCCCGGGGACTGAAGCTTTCTTT.

The chain has TRBV2 and TRBJ2-1, with 7 positions matching TRBD2. V lost 5 bases, J lost 8 bases, and 12 bases stayed unmatched. Germline V gives CDR1 SNHLY, CDR2 FYNNEI. The CDR3 consists of 15 residues. The CDR3 loop is CASSRRAGEGDEQFF. In DNA, the CDR3 is TGTGCCAGCAGTCGAAGGGCTGGGGAGGGCGATGAGCAGTTCTTC.